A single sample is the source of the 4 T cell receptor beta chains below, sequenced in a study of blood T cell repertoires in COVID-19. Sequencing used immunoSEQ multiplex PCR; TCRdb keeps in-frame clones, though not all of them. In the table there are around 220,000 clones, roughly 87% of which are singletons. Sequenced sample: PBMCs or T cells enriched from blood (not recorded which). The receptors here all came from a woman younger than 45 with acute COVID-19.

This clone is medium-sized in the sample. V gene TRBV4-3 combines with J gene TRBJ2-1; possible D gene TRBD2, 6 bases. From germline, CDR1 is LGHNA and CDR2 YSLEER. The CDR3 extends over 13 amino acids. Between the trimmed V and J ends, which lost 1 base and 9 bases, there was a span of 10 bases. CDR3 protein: CASSQAGGSEQFF. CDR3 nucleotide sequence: TGCGCCAGCAGCCAAGCTGGGGGGTCTGAGCAGTTCTTC.

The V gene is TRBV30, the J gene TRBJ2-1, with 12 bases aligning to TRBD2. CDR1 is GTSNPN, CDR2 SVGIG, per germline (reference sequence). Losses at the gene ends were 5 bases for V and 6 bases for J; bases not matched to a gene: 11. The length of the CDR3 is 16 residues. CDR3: CAWGILAGGRSNEQFF. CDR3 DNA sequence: TGTGCCTGGGGCATACTAGCGGGGGGAAGGAGCAATGAGCAGTTCTTC. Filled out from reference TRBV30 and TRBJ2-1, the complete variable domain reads SQTIHQWPATLVQPVGSPLSLECTVEGTSNPNLYWYRQAAGRGLQLLFYSVGIGQISSEVPQNLSASRPQDRQFILSSKKLLLSDSGFYLCAWGILAGGRSNEQFFGPGTRLTVL.

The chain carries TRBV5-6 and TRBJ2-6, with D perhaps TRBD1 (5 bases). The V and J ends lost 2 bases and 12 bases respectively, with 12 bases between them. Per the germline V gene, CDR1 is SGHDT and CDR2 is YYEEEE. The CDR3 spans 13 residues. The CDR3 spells CASSLYFGAVLTF. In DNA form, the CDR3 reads TGTGCCAGCAGCTTATATTTTGGGGCCGTCCTGACTTTC.

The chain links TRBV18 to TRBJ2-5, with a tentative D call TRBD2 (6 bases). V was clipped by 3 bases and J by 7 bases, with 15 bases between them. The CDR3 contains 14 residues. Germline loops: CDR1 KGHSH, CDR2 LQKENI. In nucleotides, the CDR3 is TGTGCCAGCTCACCGAAGACGGGAGTGGGGACCCAGTACTTC. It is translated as CASSPKTGVGTQYF.